Sequencing of this T cell receptor (beta chain) was carried out in a study of blood T cell repertoires in COVID-19. Study context: PBMCs, B-cell-depleted T cells, or T cells were the source of the cDNA or gDNA that made up the material.

Using immunoSEQ multiplex PCR, the repertoire was profiled, and TCRdb retains in-frame clones only, with some absent. The table records approximately 60,000 clones, around three quarters of them present only once. There are 15 residues in the CDR3. The ends were cut back, 0 bases at V and 11 bases at J, with 17 bases in the middle. Germline loops: CDR1 ENHRY, CDR2 SYGVKD. The rearrangement links TRBV10-3 to TRBJ2-1, with D perhaps matching TRBD1 (5 bases). The sequence was collected from a man in his 60s with acute or convalescent COVID-19. Sequenced sample: peripheral blood. The CDR3 nucleotides read TGTGCCATCAGTGAGTCGACTCTTCAAGGGGATAAGCAGTTCTTC. Amino acid sequence: CAISESTLQGDKQFF.